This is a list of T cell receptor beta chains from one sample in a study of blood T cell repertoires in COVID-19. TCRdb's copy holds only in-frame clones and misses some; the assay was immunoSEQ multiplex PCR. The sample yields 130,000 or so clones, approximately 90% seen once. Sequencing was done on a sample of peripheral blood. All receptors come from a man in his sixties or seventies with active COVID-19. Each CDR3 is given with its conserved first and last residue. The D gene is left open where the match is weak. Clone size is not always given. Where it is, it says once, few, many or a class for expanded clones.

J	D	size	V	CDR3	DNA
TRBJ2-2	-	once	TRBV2	CASNLDGYTGELFF	TGTGCCAGCAACCTAGACGGCTACACCGGGGAGCTGTTTTTT
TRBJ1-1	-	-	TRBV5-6	CASSLGGWDTEAFF	TGTGCCAGCAGCTTGGGAGGGTGGGATACTGAAGCTTTCTTT
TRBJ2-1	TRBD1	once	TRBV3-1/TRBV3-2	CASSLLGFGTASYNEQFF	TGTGCCAGCAGCCTACTAGGGTTCGGGACAGCGTCCTACAATGAGCAGTTCTTC
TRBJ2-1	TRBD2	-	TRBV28	CASSAGLAGVYNEQFF	TGTGCCAGCAGTGCGGGGCTAGCGGGAGTCTACAATGAGCAGTTCTTC
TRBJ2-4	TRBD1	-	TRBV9	CASSVSPRTGGLQYF	TGTGCCAGCAGCGTCTCTCCCCGGACAGGGGGTCTTCAGTACTTC
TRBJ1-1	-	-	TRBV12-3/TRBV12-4	CASSFDTNTEAFF	TGTGCCAGCAGTTTCGACACGAACACTGAAGCTTTCTTT
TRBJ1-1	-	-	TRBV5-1	CASSLTANTEAFF	TGCGCCAGCAGCTTGACAGCAAACACTGAAGCTTTCTTT
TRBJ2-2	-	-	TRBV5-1	CASSESPSTGELFF	TGCGCCAGCAGCGAGTCACCCTCCACCGGGGAGCTGTTTTTT
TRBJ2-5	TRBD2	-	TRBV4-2	CASSQAPASGFTQETQYF	TGTGCCAGCAGCCAAGCCCCCGCTAGCGGCTTCACTCAAGAGACCCAGTACTTC
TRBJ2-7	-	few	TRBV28	CASSYPGAYEQYF	TGTGCCAGCAGTTACCCAGGGGCCTACGAGCAGTACTTC
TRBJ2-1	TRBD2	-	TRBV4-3	CASSQDGGRAIPYNEQFF	TGCGCCAGCAGCCAAGATGGGGGGAGGGCCATCCCCTACAATGAGCAGTTCTTC
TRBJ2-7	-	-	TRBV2	CASSRGGGTSYEQYF	TGTGCCAGCAGTCGTGGGGGGGGCACCTCCTACGAGCAGTACTTC
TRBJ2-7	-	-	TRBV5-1	CASSLAREPYEQYF	TGCGCCAGCAGCTTGGCGCGGGAACCCTACGAGCAGTACTTC
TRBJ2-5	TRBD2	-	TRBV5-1	CASSPLAGALQETQYF	TGCGCCAGCAGCCCACTAGCGGGAGCTCTCCAAGAGACCCAGTACTTC
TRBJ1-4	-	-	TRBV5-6	CASSPRIGDEKLFF	TGTGCCAGCAGCCCCAGAATAGGGGATGAAAAACTGTTTTTT
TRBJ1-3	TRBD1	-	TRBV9	CAGNGQAGNTIYF	TGTGCCGGCAACGGACAGGCTGGAAACACCATATATTTT
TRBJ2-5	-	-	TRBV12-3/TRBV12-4	CASRQGLQETQYF	TGTGCCAGCAGACAGGGATTACAAGAGACCCAGTACTTC
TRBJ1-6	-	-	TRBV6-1	CASSEQDSRYSPLHF	TGTGCCAGCAGTGAACAGGACAGTAGGTATTCACCCCTCCACTTT
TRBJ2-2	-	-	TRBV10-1	CASSESKPGDTGELFF	TGCGCCAGCAGTGAGTCGAAACCGGGGGACACCGGGGAGCTGTTTTTT
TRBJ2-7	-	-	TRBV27	CASSFKLSYEQYF	TGTGCCAGCAGTTTCAAGCTTTCCTACGAGCAGTACTTC